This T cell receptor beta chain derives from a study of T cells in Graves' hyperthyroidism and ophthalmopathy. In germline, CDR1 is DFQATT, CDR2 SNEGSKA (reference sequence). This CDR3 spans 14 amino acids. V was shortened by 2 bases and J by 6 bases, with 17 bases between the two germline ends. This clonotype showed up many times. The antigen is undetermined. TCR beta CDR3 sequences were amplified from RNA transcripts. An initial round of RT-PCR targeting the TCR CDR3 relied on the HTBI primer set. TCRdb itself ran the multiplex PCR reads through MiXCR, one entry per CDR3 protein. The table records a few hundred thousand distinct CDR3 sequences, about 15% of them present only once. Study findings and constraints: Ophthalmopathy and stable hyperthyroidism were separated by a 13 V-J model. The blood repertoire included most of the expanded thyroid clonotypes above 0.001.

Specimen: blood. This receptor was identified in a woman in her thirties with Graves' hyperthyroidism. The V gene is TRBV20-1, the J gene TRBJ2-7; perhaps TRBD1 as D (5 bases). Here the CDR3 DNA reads TGCAGTGCTAGAAGTTCACAAACTGGGGCCGAGCAGTACTTC. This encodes CSARSSQTGAEQYF.